The TCR beta chain under discussion was sequenced for a study of blood T cell repertoires in COVID-19. As for the study in general: Samples of COVID-19 (acute and convalescent) were obtained from the United States, Italy and Spain. T cells, B-cell-depleted T cells, or PBMCs supplied cDNA or gDNA.

The length of the CDR3 is 15 residues. V lost 0 bases, J lost 4 bases, and 15 bases lay in between. Germline assignment: CDR1 SQVTM and CDR2 ANQGSEA. In the authors' methods: Amplification with reference gene primers provided the estimates of nucleated cell counts. Libraries were prepared by immunoSEQ multiplex PCR; TCRdb keeps only in-frame clonotypes and omits some of them. V and J calls and clone size follow that table, whereas D and trimming were derived from the DNA. The sample holds some 130,000 clones; about four fifths are singletons and the top ten take almost 8.5%. This clone appeared a single time.

The V gene is TRBV29-1, the J gene TRBJ1-2, with D possibly matching TRBD1 (6 bases). The sequence derives from an older woman with active or convalescent COVID-19. Source material: peripheral blood. The CDR3 reads CSVEEGGAYSYGYTF. For the CDR3, the DNA is TGCAGCGTTGAAGAGGGGGGGGCTTACAGCTATGGCTACACCTTC.